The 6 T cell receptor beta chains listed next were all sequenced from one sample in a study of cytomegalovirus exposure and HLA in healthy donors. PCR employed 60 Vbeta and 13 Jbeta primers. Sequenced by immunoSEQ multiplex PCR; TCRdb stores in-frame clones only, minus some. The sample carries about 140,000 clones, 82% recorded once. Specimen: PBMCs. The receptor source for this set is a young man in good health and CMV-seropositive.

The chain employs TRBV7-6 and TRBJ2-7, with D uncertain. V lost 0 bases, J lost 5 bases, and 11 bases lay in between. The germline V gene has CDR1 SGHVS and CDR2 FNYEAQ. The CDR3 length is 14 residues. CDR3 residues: CASSLAGGVDEQYF. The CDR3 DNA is TGTGCCAGCAGCTTAGCTGGCGGTGTGGACGAGCAGTACTTC. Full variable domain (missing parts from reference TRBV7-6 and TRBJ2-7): GAGVSQSPRYKVTKRGQDVALRCDPISGHVSLYWYRQALGQGPEFLTYFNYEAQQDKSGLPNDRFSAERPEGSISTLTIQRTEQRDSAMYRCASSLAGGVDEQYFGPGTRLTVT.

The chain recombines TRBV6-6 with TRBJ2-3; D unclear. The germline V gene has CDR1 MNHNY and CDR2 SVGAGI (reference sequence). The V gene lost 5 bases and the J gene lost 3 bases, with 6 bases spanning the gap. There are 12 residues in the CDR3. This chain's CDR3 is CASSMRTDTQYF. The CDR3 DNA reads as TGTGCCAGCAGTATGCGTACAGATACGCAGTATTTT.

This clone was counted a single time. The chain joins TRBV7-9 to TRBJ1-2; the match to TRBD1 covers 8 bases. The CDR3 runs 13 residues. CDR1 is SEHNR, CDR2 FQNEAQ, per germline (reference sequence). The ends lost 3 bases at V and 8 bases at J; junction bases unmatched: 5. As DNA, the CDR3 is TGTGCCAGCAGCTTCGGGACAGGACGCGGCTACACCTTC. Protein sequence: CASSFGTGRGYTF.

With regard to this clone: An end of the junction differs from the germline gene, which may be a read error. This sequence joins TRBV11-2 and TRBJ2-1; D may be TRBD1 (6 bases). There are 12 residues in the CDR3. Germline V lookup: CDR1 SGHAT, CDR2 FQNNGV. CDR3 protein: CASSIDRLWPFF. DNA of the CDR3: TGTGCCAGCAGCATAGACAGGCTATGGCCGTTCTTC.

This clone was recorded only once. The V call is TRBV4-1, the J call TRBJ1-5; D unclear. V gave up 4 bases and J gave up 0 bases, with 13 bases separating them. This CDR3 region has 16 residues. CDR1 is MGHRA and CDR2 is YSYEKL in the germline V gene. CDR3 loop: CASSRLPGFSNQPQHF. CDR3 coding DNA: TGCGCCAGCAGCCGACTTCCGGGATTTAGCAATCAGCCCCAGCATTTT.

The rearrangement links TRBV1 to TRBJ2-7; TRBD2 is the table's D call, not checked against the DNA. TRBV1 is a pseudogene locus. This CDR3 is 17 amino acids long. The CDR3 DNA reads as TGCACCAGCAGCCAAGTGCCTAGCGGGAGGAGCTCCTACGAGCAGTACTTC. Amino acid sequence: CTSSQVPSGRSSYEQYF.